Shown below are 10 T cell receptor beta chains from a single sample sequenced in a study of spatial heterogeneity in lung cancer. TCRdb reprocessed the 5' RACE reads via MiXCR and lists one record per CDR3 protein. The sample has about 3,100 distinct CDR3 sequences, 20% seen once; the top ten hold roughly two fifths. Time point: blood at routine non-recurrence follow-up after resection. The sequencing used PBMCs, collected at follow-up. These receptors were taken from a male donor with early-stage non-small cell lung cancer.

This clonotype is labeled as medium-sized (0.01 to 0.1%). The chain's CDR3 is CASSFRGQNTEAFF. DNA of the CDR3: TGTGCCAGCAGTTTCCGGGGCCAGAACACTGAAGCTTTCTTT. The V call is TRBV27, the J call TRBJ1-1; tentatively, D is TRBD1 (5 bases). Trimming shortened V by 3 bases and J by 1 base, and 9 bases separated the two germline ends. Germline V gene sequence: CDR1 MNHEY, CDR2 SMNVEV (reference sequence). The CDR3 runs 14 residues.

This clonotype was recorded at least ten times. The chain recombines TRBV5-1 with TRBJ2-7, with D possibly TRBD1 on 5 matching bases. The V end lost 5 bases, the J end lost 2 bases, and 14 bases lay between the germline ends. The CDR3 contains 14 residues. From germline, CDR1 is SGHRS and CDR2 YFSETQ. The CDR3 nucleotides are TGCGCCAGCAGTTCGTGGACAAGGGCCTACGAGCAGTACTTC. This gives the protein CASSSWTRAYEQYF.

This clonotype is deemed medium-sized. The V gene is TRBV27, the J gene TRBJ1-4; D perhaps matches TRBD1 (5 bases). The CDR3 has 14 amino acids. V dropped 9 bases and J dropped 6 bases, with 17 bases sitting between them. The germline CDR1 and CDR2 sequences are MNHEY and SMNVEV (reference sequence). The CDR3 region is CASSGVGADEKLFF. Written as DNA, the CDR3 is TGTGCCAGTTCGGGGGTGGGCGCCGATGAAAAACTGTTTTTT. Filled out from reference TRBV27 and TRBJ1-4, the complete variable domain reads EAQVTQNPRYLITVTGKKLTVTCSQNMNHEYMSWYRQDPGLGLRQIYYSMNVEVTDKGDVPEGYKVSRKEKRNFPLILESPSPNQTSLYFCASSGVGADEKLFFGSGTQLSVL.

This clonotype was picked up many times. The chain recombines TRBV6-5 with TRBJ1-2; D is perhaps TRBD1 (5 bases). In germline, CDR1 is MNHEY, CDR2 SVGAGI. Trimming took 7 bases from V and 4 from J, leaving 19 bases between them. CDR3 length: 15 amino acids. The CDR3 sequence is CASKVKDTYRYGYTF. The CDR3 region has the DNA TGTGCCAGCAAAGTTAAGGACACCTACCGCTATGGCTACACCTTC.

This clonotype is labeled as medium-sized. One end of the junction varies from germline; a read error may be responsible. V usage is TRBV5-4 and J usage is TRBJ1-1, with 7 bases that match TRBD1. This CDR3 has 14 amino acids. Germline lookup yields CDR1 SGHNT and CDR2 YYREEE (reference sequence). The CDR3: CASSQDRADTEAFF. DNA of the CDR3: TGTGCCAGCAGCCAAGACAGGGCAGACACTGAAGCCTTCTTT.

The chain is built from TRBV4-1 and TRBJ2-2; D is possibly TRBD1 or TRBD2 (6 bases each). The CDR3 sequence is 19 residues long. Looked up from germline, CDR1 is MGHRA and CDR2 is YSYEKL. V gave up 0 bases and J gave up 4 bases, with 21 bases separating them. The CDR3 bases are TGCGCCAGCAGCCAAGAGAAAGCCCGGCGGAGGGGGAGCACCGGGGAGCTGTTTTTT. Amino acid sequence: CASSQEKARRRGSTGELFF.

The rearrangement joins TRBV7-9 to TRBJ2-3, with a weak D call TRBD1 (5 bases). Trimming took off 4 bases at V and 0 bases at J, with 14 bases between the two ends. Looked up from germline, CDR1 is SEHNR and CDR2 is FQNEAQ (reference sequence). This CDR3 has 16 residues. The CDR3 spells CASSSQGATSTDTQYF. The CDR3, as DNA: TGTGCCAGCAGCTCACAAGGGGCCACAAGCACAGATACGCAGTATTTT. Using reference TRBV7-9 and TRBJ2-3 for the parts outside the CDR3, the full variable domain is DTGVSQNPRHKITKRGQNVTFRCDPISEHNRLYWYRQTLGQGPEFLTYFQNEAQLEKSRLLSDRFSAERPKGSFSTLEIQRTEQGDSAMYLCASSSQGATSTDTQYFGPGTRLTVL.

This clonotype was recorded at least ten times. V and J are TRBV27 and TRBJ2-2, with 9 positions matching TRBD2. J lost 3 bases, V lost 6 bases, and 5 bases had no gene match. This CDR3 is 15 amino acids long. CDR1 is MNHEY and CDR2 is SMNVEV in the germline V gene (reference sequence). This chain's CDR3 is CASRVTSGYTGELFF. CDR3 nucleotides: TGTGCCAGCAGAGTGACTAGCGGATACACCGGGGAGCTGTTTTTT.

This clonotype was detected a few times. Here the CDR3 DNA reads TGTGCCAGCAGTTTAATAGTTACCTATGGCTACACCTTC. This sequence encodes CASSLIVTYGYTF. The V call is TRBV12-3 or TRBV12-4, the J call TRBJ1-2; D ambiguous. Trimming shortened V by 2 bases and J by 4 bases, and 8 bases separated the two germline ends. This CDR3 spans 13 amino acids.

The gene calls are TRBV5-6 and TRBJ1-2; D gene uncertain. This CDR3 region has 11 residues. Germline V lookup: CDR1 SGHDT, CDR2 YYEEEE. Trimming removed 5 bases from V and 3 bases from J, with 5 bases in between. CDR3 bases: TGTGCCAGCAGGCGGGACTATGGCTACACCTTC. Protein: CASRRDYGYTF.